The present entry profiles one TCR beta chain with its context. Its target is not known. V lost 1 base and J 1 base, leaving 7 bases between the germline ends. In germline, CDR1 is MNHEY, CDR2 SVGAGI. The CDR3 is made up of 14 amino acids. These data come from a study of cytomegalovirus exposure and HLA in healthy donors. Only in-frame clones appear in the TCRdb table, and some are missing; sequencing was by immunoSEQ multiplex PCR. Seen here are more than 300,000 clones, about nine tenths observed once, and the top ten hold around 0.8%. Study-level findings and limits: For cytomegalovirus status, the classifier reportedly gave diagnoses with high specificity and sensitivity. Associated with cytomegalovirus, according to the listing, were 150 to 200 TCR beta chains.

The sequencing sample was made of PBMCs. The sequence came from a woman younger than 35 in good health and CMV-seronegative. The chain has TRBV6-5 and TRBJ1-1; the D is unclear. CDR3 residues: CASSYFRRNTEAFF. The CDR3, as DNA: TGTGCCAGCAGTTACTTCCGCAGGAACACTGAAGCTTTCTTT.